A single sample gave rise to the 26 T cell receptor beta chains below, sequenced in a study of T cells in Graves' hyperthyroidism and ophthalmopathy (dated by TCRdb to the late 2010s). The library was obtained by multiplex PCR. These reads were obtained on an Illumina HiSeq 2000. The TCR beta CDR3 regions were amplified from RNA transcripts. The first round of RT-PCR for the TCR CDR3 was performed with the HTBI primer set and the Qiagen OneStep RT-PCR kit. The raw public data were reprocessed by TCRdb itself: fastp quality trimming at Q25, MiXCR clonotype calling, in-frame beta chains only. Rows with one shared CDR3 protein collapse into an entry with the most common genes and DNA. A total of about 280,000 distinct CDR3 sequences appear in this sample, approximately 26% of them only once. The ten largest clones take up about 25% of the sample. The specimen was blood. Receptors were obtained from a man in his forties or fifties with Graves' hyperthyroidism that later progressed to Graves' ophthalmopathy.

CDR3: CASSLGAGTGYHF. DNA for the CDR3: TGTGCCAGCAGCTTAGGGGCCGGGACAGGGTATCATTTT. The chain employs TRBV7-8 and TRBJ1-5; 9 bases align to TRBD1. Germline V gene data show CDR1 as SGHVS and CDR2 as FQNEAQ. Losses at the gene ends were 1 base for V and 16 bases for J; bases not matched to a gene: 8. This CDR3 has 13 amino acids.

The chain recombines TRBV6-4 with TRBJ2-7; the D is unclear. The V and J ends lost 8 bases and 4 bases respectively, with 12 bases between them. Per germline, CDR1 MRHNA and CDR2 SNTAGT. The CDR3 extends over 12 amino acids. CDR3: CASGPQGYEQYF. DNA for the CDR3: TGTGCCAGCGGCCCCCAAGGATACGAGCAGTACTTC.

This clonotype has at least ten counts. This chain joins TRBV12-3 or TRBV12-4 and TRBJ2-2; possible D gene TRBD1, 6 bases. This CDR3 comprises 14 residues. Trimming left V 6 bases short and J 6 bases short, with 14 bases between. CDR3 nucleotide sequence: TGTGCCAGCAGCTGGAATACAGGGCCCGGGGAGCTGTTTTTT. Translation gives CASSWNTGPGELFF.

Ten or more counts support this clonotype. The chain combines TRBV20-1 with TRBJ2-5, with D tentatively TRBD2 (6 bases). The CDR3 is made up of 13 amino acids. CDR1 is DFQATT and CDR2 is SNEGSKA in the germline V gene (reference sequence). The germline V and J ends were trimmed by 3 bases and 5 bases, with 13 bases remaining between them. CDR3 DNA sequence: TGCAGTGCTAGCAGGACTAATTTCGAGACCCAGTACTTC. It is translated as CSASRTNFETQYF.

This clonotype has a count of ten or more. The J gene is TRBJ2-1, the V gene TRBV5-8; a weak D match, TRBD1 (6 bases). CDR3 size: 14 residues. Germline values: CDR1 SGHTS, CDR2 YDEGEE. The V end was cut by 2 bases, the J end by 5 bases, with 11 bases between. DNA of the CDR3: TGTGCCAGCAGCTTTTGGGGGCTTGACAATGAGCAGTTCTTC. Translation gives CASSFWGLDNEQFF. Filled out from reference TRBV5-8 and TRBJ2-1, the complete variable domain reads EAGVTQSPTHLIKTRGQQATLRCSPISGHTSVYWYQQALGLGLQFLLWYDEGEERNRGNFPPRFSGRQFPNYSSELNVNALELEDSALYLCASSFWGLDNEQFFGPGTRLTVL.

This clonotype showed up many times. The V call is TRBV20-1, the J call TRBJ1-1; no reliable D call. V was trimmed by 6 bases and J by 0 bases, leaving 14 bases between them. The CDR3 contains 14 residues. Germline assignment: CDR1 DFQATT and CDR2 SNEGSKA (reference sequence). CDR3 loop: CSAYTPTVNTEAFF. CDR3 coding DNA: TGCAGTGCCTACACTCCAACAGTGAACACTGAAGCTTTCTTT.

This chain joins TRBV6-1 and TRBJ1-1, with D unresolved. The V end lost 6 bases, the J end lost 0 bases, and 8 bases lay between the germline ends. The germline gives CDR1 MNHNS, CDR2 SASEGT. The CDR3 has 13 amino acids. The CDR3 DNA sequence: TGTGCCAGCAGAGCACAGATGAACACTGAAGCTTTCTTT. Its translation: CASRAQMNTEAFF.

The table lists this clonotype with many counts. V usage is TRBV2 and J usage is TRBJ1-1; D is uncertain. This CDR3 has 14 amino acids. V lost 7 bases to trimming and J lost 1 base, with 13 bases between them. CDR1 and CDR2 from the germline V gene are SNHLY and FYNNEI. In DNA, the CDR3 is TGTGCCAGCATTGTTGGCACAACGAACACTGAAGCTTTCTTT. Translation gives CASIVGTTNTEAFF.

Ten or more counts support this clonotype. The chain is built from TRBV27 and TRBJ2-2; D is unclear. Germline V CDR1 and CDR2: MNHEY, SMNVEV (reference sequence). The V and J ends lost 3 bases and 5 bases respectively, with 25 bases between them. This CDR3 spans 19 amino acids. In DNA form, the CDR3 reads TGTGCCAGCAGTTTTGTAAAAACAGAATTTCGGGTGAGAACCGGGGAGCTGTTTTTT. Encoded protein: CASSFVKTEFRVRTGELFF.

The chain carries TRBV11-2 and TRBJ1-2, with D perhaps matching TRBD1 (6 bases). The V gene's germline CDR1 is SGHAT and CDR2 FQNNGV. Trimming pared 5 bases from V and 0 bases from J, leaving 10 bases between. This CDR3 region has 14 residues. Here the CDR3 reads CASSIGQSNYGYTF. Written as DNA, the CDR3 is TGTGCCAGCAGCATCGGACAGTCTAACTATGGCTACACCTTC.

This clonotype was observed at least ten times. The chain uses TRBV7-6 and TRBJ2-1, with 11 bases identical to TRBD2. Germline V gene sequence: CDR1 SGHVS, CDR2 FNYEAQ. CDR3 length: 15 residues. J lost 8 bases, V lost 3 bases, and 6 bases had no gene match. CDR3: CASSFLAGGVDEQFF. CDR3 DNA: TGTGCCAGCAGCTTCTTAGCGGGAGGGGTAGATGAGCAGTTCTTC. The full variable domain, its missing parts supplied by reference TRBV7-6 and TRBJ2-1, is GAGVSQSPRYKVTKRGQDVALRCDPISGHVSLYWYRQALGQGPEFLTYFNYEAQQDKSGLPNDRFSAERPEGSISTLTIQRTEQRDSAMYRCASSFLAGGVDEQFFGPGTRLTVL.

This clonotype was seen many times. The chain uses TRBV20-1 and TRBJ2-7; possibly TRBD1 or TRBD2 for D (5 bases each). V gave up 7 bases and J gave up 8 bases, with 15 bases separating them. CDR1 is DFQATT, CDR2 SNEGSKA, per germline (reference sequence). CDR3 length: 11 residues. CDR3 region: CSVAPGTQQYF. The CDR3 nucleotides read TGCAGTGTTGCCCCCGGGACCCAGCAGTACTTC.

This clonotype has ten or more counts. V usage is TRBV13 and J usage is TRBJ2-7; D not certain. This CDR3 is built from 14 residues. Trimming removed 0 bases from V and 3 bases from J, with 9 bases in between. Germline lookup yields CDR1 PRHDT and CDR2 FYEKMQ (reference sequence). CDR3 protein: CASSLGTENYEQYF. The CDR3 DNA reads TGTGCCAGCAGCTTAGGGACTGAAAACTACGAGCAGTACTTC. Drawing the rest from reference TRBV13 and TRBJ2-7, the complete variable domain is AAGVIQSPRHLIKEKRETATLKCYPIPRHDTVYWYQQGPGQDPQFLISFYEKMQSDKGSIPDRFSAQQFSDYHSELNMSSLELGDSALYFCASSLGTENYEQYFGPGTRLTVT.

The chain links TRBV9 to TRBJ1-6; unclear D gene. The CDR3 consists of 13 residues. CDR1 is SGDLS and CDR2 is YYNGEE in the germline V gene. Trimming pared 4 bases from V and 7 bases from J, leaving 9 bases between. The CDR3 sequence is CASSFGGNSPLHF. As DNA, the CDR3 is TGTGCCAGCAGCTTTGGAGGGAATTCACCCCTCCACTTT. The variable domain in full, with the rest retrieved from reference TRBV9 and TRBJ1-6, is DSGVTQTPKHLITATGQRVTLRCSPRSGDLSVYWYQQSLDQGLQFLIQYYNGEERAKGNILERFSAQQFPDLHSELNLSSLELGDSALYFCASSFGGNSPLHFGNGTRLTVT.

This clonotype is a singleton in its sample. The chain couples TRBV4-3 to TRBJ2-2; D is possibly TRBD2 (5 bases). The CDR3 spans 16 residues. Trimming took 0 bases from V and 3 from J, leaving 11 bases between them. Germline V gene lookup returns CDR1 LGHNA and CDR2 YSLEER. The CDR3 region is CASSQEPGSDTGELFF. CDR3 in DNA: TGCGCCAGCAGCCAAGAACCGGGGTCGGACACCGGGGAGCTGTTTTTT.

This clonotype occurred many times. The V and J genes are TRBV6-1 and TRBJ2-4; D ambiguous. Germline V gene data show CDR1 as MNHNS and CDR2 as SASEGT. V lost 4 bases to trimming and J lost 5 bases, with 9 bases between them. This CDR3 comprises 13 residues. This chain's CDR3 is CASSGNRQNIQYF. The CDR3 DNA is TGTGCCAGCAGTGGGAACAGACAAAACATTCAGTACTTC.

This clonotype came up many times. V and J are TRBV2 and TRBJ2-5; D not certain. Between the trimmed V and J ends, which lost 7 bases and 1 base, there was a span of 10 bases. CDR3 length: 13 amino acids. Per germline, CDR1 SNHLY and CDR2 FYNNEI. The CDR3 sequence: CASTGPSQETQYF. DNA of the CDR3: TGTGCCAGCACCGGACCGAGCCAAGAGACCCAGTACTTC.

Many counts were recorded for this clonotype. The V call is TRBV11-2, the J call TRBJ2-7, with TRBD2 identical over 8 bases. The CDR3 totals 13 residues. Germline CDR1 and CDR2: SGHAT and FQNNGV. The V and J ends lost 5 bases and 6 bases, in that order; junction bases with no gene match: 6. DNA for the CDR3: TGTGCCAGCAGCAGCGGGAGTGCCGGCGAGCAGTACTTC. Amino acids: CASSSGSAGEQYF. Combining the CDR3 with reference TRBV11-2 and TRBJ2-7 gives the whole variable domain EAGVAQSPRYKIIEKRQSVAFWCNPISGHATLYWYQQILGQGPKLLIQFQNNGVVDDSQLPKDRFSAERLKGVDSTLKIQPAKLEDSAVYLCASSSGSAGEQYFGPGTRLTVT.

The V gene is TRBV11-2, the J gene TRBJ2-5; D perhaps matches TRBD1 (5 bases). CDR3 length: 14 amino acids. The V gene's germline CDR1 is SGHAT and CDR2 FQNNGV. V was pared by 7 bases and J by 3 bases, with 15 bases between. The CDR3 here is CASTPVGVEETQYF. For the CDR3, the DNA is TGTGCCAGCACCCCGGTAGGGGTGGAAGAGACCCAGTACTTC. Filled out from reference TRBV11-2 and TRBJ2-5, the complete variable domain reads EAGVAQSPRYKIIEKRQSVAFWCNPISGHATLYWYQQILGQGPKLLIQFQNNGVVDDSQLPKDRFSAERLKGVDSTLKIQPAKLEDSAVYLCASTPVGVEETQYFGPGTRLLVL.

The genes are TRBV6-5 and TRBJ1-2; D perhaps matches TRBD1 (5 bases). Trimming left V 2 bases short and J 8 bases short, with 12 bases between. Germline CDR1 reads MNHEY; CDR2 reads SVGAGI. The CDR3 spans 13 residues. Here the CDR3 reads CASSYLQGLGYTF. As DNA, the CDR3 is TGTGCCAGCAGTTACCTCCAGGGTTTAGGCTACACCTTC.

The sample holds many counts of this clonotype. The genes are TRBV6-2 or TRBV6-3 and TRBJ1-5, with D hard to call. The germline V and J ends were trimmed by 0 bases and 4 bases, with 4 bases remaining between them. The CDR3 runs to 13 residues. The germline CDR1 and CDR2 sequences are MNHEY and SVGEGT. DNA of the CDR3: TGTGCCAGCAGTTACTCCCCTAATCAGCCCCAGCATTTT. Its translation: CASSYSPNQPQHF.

This clonotype was observed many times. The chain is built from TRBV19 and TRBJ2-6; TRBD1 aligns across 9 bases. V lost 9 bases, J lost 0 bases, and 15 bases stayed unmatched. CDR1 is LNHDA, CDR2 SQIVND, per germline (reference sequence). This CDR3 is built from 19 residues. CDR3 sequence: CASINRDRDKSSGANVLTF. The CDR3 region has the DNA TGTGCCAGCATTAACCGGGACAGGGACAAGAGCTCTGGGGCCAACGTCCTGACTTTC.

This clonotype was detected ten times or more. The gene calls are TRBV19 and TRBJ1-1; a weak D match, TRBD1 (5 bases). This CDR3 is 14 amino acids long. Trimming removed 5 bases from V and 3 bases from J, with 13 bases in between. In germline, CDR1 is LNHDA, CDR2 SQIVND (reference sequence). The CDR3 here is CASSAKGHHTEAFF. The CDR3 bases are TGTGCCAGTAGTGCAAAAGGACACCACACTGAAGCTTTCTTT.

This clonotype was recorded many times. The chain joins TRBV7-6 to TRBJ1-5; no clear D gene. The CDR3 totals 13 residues. The germline gives CDR1 SGHVS, CDR2 FNYEAQ. Trimming left V 2 bases short and J 4 bases short, with 6 bases between. This CDR3 reads CASSLRENQPQHF. CDR3 DNA sequence: TGTGCCAGCAGCTTACGGGAGAATCAGCCCCAGCATTTT.

This clonotype was counted many times. This chain joins TRBV20-1 and TRBJ1-2; D is unresolved. The CDR3 sequence is 13 residues long. V lost 3 bases to trimming and J lost 0 bases, with 8 bases between them. Germline CDR1 DFQATT, CDR2 SNEGSKA (reference sequence). CDR3 in amino acids: CSASLQSNYGYTF. The DNA of the CDR3 is TGCAGTGCTAGTCTCCAGTCTAACTATGGCTACACCTTC.

This clonotype has ten or more counts. This chain uses TRBV30 with TRBJ2-5; D unresolved. V lost 3 bases and J 1 base, leaving 9 bases between the germline ends. Germline CDR1 GTSNPN, CDR2 SVGIG (reference sequence). The CDR3 has 13 amino acids. The CDR3 nucleotides are TGTGCCTGGAGCTCGGGCGGCCAAGAGACCCAGTACTTC. Encoded protein: CAWSSGGQETQYF.